These 20 T cell receptor beta chains came from one sample sequenced in a study of monozygotic twins with inflammatory bowel disease. TCRdb reprocessed the 5' RACE reads and keeps a single row for each CDR3 protein, giving no DNA. The table lists around 220,000 distinct CDR3 sequences, with 7.5% to 9.5% in the top ten. Sequenced sample: blood. Source of these receptors: a human donor with ulcerative colitis or Crohn's disease, or a healthy co-twin of an affected twin (not recorded which).

This chain joins TRBV4-2 and TRBJ2-3; checking the TCRdb D call of TRBD1 is not possible without DNA. Per the germline V gene, CDR1 is LGHNA and CDR2 is YNFKEQ. This CDR3 is 15 amino acids long. The CDR3 sequence is CASSQVGESTDTQYF.

The CDR3 protein is CASRSPRETQYF. The chain recombines TRBV5-1 with TRBJ2-5; TCRdb's assignment of TRBD2 cannot be checked, as there is no DNA. Germline assignment: CDR1 SGHRS and CDR2 YFSETQ. The CDR3 contains 12 residues.

The chain has TRBV13 and TRBJ2-3. CDR1 is PRHDT and CDR2 is FYEKMQ in the germline V gene (reference sequence). This CDR3 has 12 residues. CDR3 loop: CASSSPTDTQYF.

This chain uses TRBV9 with TRBJ2-2; TCRdb's D gene call, TRBD2, goes unchecked for lack of DNA. Germline CDR1 is SGDLS and CDR2 is YYNGEE. The CDR3 consists of 16 residues. The CDR3 sequence is CASSSTSGSETGELFF.

This sequence joins TRBV5-1 and TRBJ1-2. The germline gives CDR1 SGHRS, CDR2 YFSETQ. The CDR3 loop spans 13 amino acids. The CDR3 region is CASSWDTNYGYTF.

The V call is TRBV7-3, the J call TRBJ2-1; no DNA is available, so the TRBD2 call from TCRdb remains unchecked. CDR3 size: 15 residues. Per germline, CDR1 SGHTA and CDR2 FQGTGA. CDR3 sequence reads: CASSSTSGGRNEQFF.

The rearrangement links TRBV29-1 to TRBJ2-7. There are 13 residues in the CDR3. Per germline, CDR1 SQVTM and CDR2 ANQGSEA. The CDR3 here is CSVLDRDPYEQYF.

The chain recombines TRBV20-1 with TRBJ1-2; the D call from TCRdb, TRBD1, cannot be confirmed without DNA. The CDR3 length is 14 residues. Germline lookup yields CDR1 DFQATT and CDR2 SNEGSKA (reference sequence). CDR3 residues: CSARPTGVDYGYTF.

The rearrangement joins TRBV12-3 or TRBV12-4 to TRBJ1-5. This CDR3 spans 13 amino acids. CDR3 residues: CASGEQLGQPQHF.

The rearrangement joins TRBV6-1 to TRBJ1-3; TCRdb's D gene call, TRBD1, goes unchecked for lack of DNA. Germline values: CDR1 MNHNS, CDR2 SASEGT. CDR3 size: 14 residues. The CDR3 region is CASRRGTGESTIYF.

CDR3 sequence: CATSDPGLEVSEQFF. This chain connects TRBV24-1 to TRBJ2-1; TCRdb returns TRBD2, unconfirmable since there is no DNA. The CDR3 runs 15 residues. Germline V gene lookup returns CDR1 KGHDR and CDR2 SFDVKD.

V and J are TRBV2 and TRBJ2-7; the TCRdb call, TRBD1, lacks DNA for checking. CDR3 length: 15 residues. CDR1 and CDR2 from the germline V gene are SNHLY and FYNNEI. CDR3 protein: CASSEGSGTPYEQYF.

The V call is TRBV29-1, the J call TRBJ2-7; TCRdb's D call of TRBD1 is untestable without DNA. The CDR3 runs to 11 residues. Germline-derived CDR1 and CDR2 are SQVTM and ANQGSEA. The CDR3 reads CSVAGDYEQYF.

This chain connects TRBV9 to TRBJ2-2; without DNA, the TCRdb call of TRBD1 cannot be checked. Per the germline V gene, CDR1 is SGDLS and CDR2 is YYNGEE. This CDR3 is built from 15 residues. The CDR3 region is CASSEGPLRTGELFF.

The chain links TRBV12-3 or TRBV12-4 to TRBJ2-1; TCRdb outputs TRBD1, but without DNA this stays unchecked. The CDR3 has 14 residues. CDR3: CASSPPPGSNEQFF.

The chain carries TRBV5-1 and TRBJ1-2. This CDR3 region has 13 residues. From germline, CDR1 is SGHRS and CDR2 YFSETQ. CDR3 in amino acids: CASSLDPREGYTF.

The chain carries TRBV6-2 or TRBV6-3 and TRBJ1-5. The length of the CDR3 is 16 residues. Germline lookup yields CDR1 MNHEY and CDR2 SVGEGT. The chain's CDR3 is CASTLRGAGGNQPQHF.

The V call is TRBV25-1, the J call TRBJ2-2; the D gene TCRdb calls, TRBD2, cannot be checked with no DNA. This CDR3 comprises 14 residues. Germline V gene sequence: CDR1 MGHDK, CDR2 SYGVNS. CDR3 residues: CASRTLDLTGELFF.

The CDR3 spells CASTPGQGIMNTEAFF. The V call is TRBV5-6, the J call TRBJ1-1; TCRdb names TRBD1, which stays unverified in the absence of DNA. The CDR3 length is 16 residues. CDR1 SGHDT and CDR2 YYEEEE come from the germline V gene.

The chain is built from TRBV29-1 and TRBJ2-3. From germline, CDR1 is SQVTM and CDR2 ANQGSEA. The CDR3 runs 12 residues. CDR3 protein: CSVSQHTDTQYF.